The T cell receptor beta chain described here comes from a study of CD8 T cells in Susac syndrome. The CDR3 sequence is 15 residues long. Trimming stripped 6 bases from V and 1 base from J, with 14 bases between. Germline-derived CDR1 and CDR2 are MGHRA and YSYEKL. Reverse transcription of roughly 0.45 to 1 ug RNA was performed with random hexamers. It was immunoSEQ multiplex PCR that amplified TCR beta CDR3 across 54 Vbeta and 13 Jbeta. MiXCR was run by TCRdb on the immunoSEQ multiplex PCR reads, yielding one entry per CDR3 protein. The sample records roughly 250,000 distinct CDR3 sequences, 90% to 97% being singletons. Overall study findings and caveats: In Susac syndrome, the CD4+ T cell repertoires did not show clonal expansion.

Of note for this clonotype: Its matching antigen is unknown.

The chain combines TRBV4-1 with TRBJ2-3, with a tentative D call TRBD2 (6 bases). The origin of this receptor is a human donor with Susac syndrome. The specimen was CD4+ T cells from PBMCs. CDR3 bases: TGCGCCAGCAGGGGCGAAACGGGGGGCACAGATACGCAGTATTTT. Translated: CASRGETGGTDTQYF.